The rows below give T cell receptor beta chains drawn from one sample of a study of blood T cell repertoires in COVID-19. The protocol was immunoSEQ multiplex PCR, while the TCRdb copy is restricted to in-frame clones and leaves out a portion. The sample lists 190,000 or so clones, over 75% occurring once. Sequencing input: peripheral blood. These receptors all come from a woman older than 75 with active or convalescent COVID-19. The CDR3 runs from the conserved cysteine through the conserved F or W. The order of the fields is CDR3 length, D gene, V gene, J gene, clone size, CDR3 DNA, CDR3 protein. The D gene is left open where the match is weak. Clone size is not always given. Where it is, it says once, few, many or a class for expanded clones.

16	TRBD1	TRBV5-5	TRBJ1-5	.	TGTGCCAGCAGCTTGCGTGGGACAGGAAGCAATCAGCCCCAGCATTTT	CASSLRGTGSNQPQHF
13	.	TRBV2	TRBJ1-2	.	TGTGCCAGCAGTGCAGCCGAGGGCAATGGCTACACCTTC	CASSAAEGNGYTF
13	.	TRBV28	TRBJ1-1	.	TGTGCCAGCAGTTTTCTCCGGGACACTGAAGCTTTCTTT	CASSFLRDTEAFF
12	TRBD1	TRBV6-5	TRBJ1-2	.	TGTGCCAGCAGCGGACAGGGCTCTGGCTACACCTTC	CASSGQGSGYTF
15	.	TRBV5-1	TRBJ1-5	many	TGCGCCAGCAGCTTGGGACCCCTCGGAGGGCAGCCCCAGCATTTT	CASSLGPLGGQPQHF
14	TRBD2	TRBV30	TRBJ2-1	.	TGTGCCTGTACTAGCGGGAGCTCCTACAATGAGCAGTTCTTC	CACTSGSSYNEQFF
14	TRBD1	TRBV5-4	TRBJ1-2	.	TGTGCCAGCAGCCTGAGGACAGGGAACTATGGCTACACCTTC	CASSLRTGNYGYTF
12	.	TRBV19	TRBJ2-2	few	TGTGCCAGTAGGTCGTTCTCCGGGGAGCTGTTTTTT	CASRSFSGELFF
16	.	TRBV19	TRBJ2-1	.	TGTGCCAGTAGTATGTGGGCCGGAAGCTCCTACAATGAGCAGTTCTTC	CASSMWAGSSYNEQFF
15	TRBD1	TRBV6-5	TRBJ1-4	.	TGTGCCAGCAGGGGCCGGGACAGGGCGGGGGAAAAACTGTTTTTT	CASRGRDRAGEKLFF
16	TRBD1	TRBV5-1	TRBJ2-1	.	TGCGCCAGCAGCGGCGGACAGGGGGCGAGCTACAATGAGCAGTTCTTC	CASSGGQGASYNEQFF
14	.	TRBV10-3	TRBJ2-2	few	TGTGCCATCACCAAGACAGGGAACACCGGGGAGCTGTTTTTT	CAITKTGNTGELFF
12	.	TRBV2	TRBJ2-7	.	TGTGCCAGCAGTGTTATCCGCTACGAGCAGTACTTC	CASSVIRYEQYF
12	.	TRBV6-1	TRBJ1-6	once	TGTGCCAGCTGGGGCCCCCGCACACCCCTCCACTTT	CASWGPRTPLHF
13	.	TRBV30	TRBJ1-1	.	TGTGCCTGGAGTGTCTGGGGGGGCACTGAAGCTTTCTTT	CAWSVWGGTEAFF